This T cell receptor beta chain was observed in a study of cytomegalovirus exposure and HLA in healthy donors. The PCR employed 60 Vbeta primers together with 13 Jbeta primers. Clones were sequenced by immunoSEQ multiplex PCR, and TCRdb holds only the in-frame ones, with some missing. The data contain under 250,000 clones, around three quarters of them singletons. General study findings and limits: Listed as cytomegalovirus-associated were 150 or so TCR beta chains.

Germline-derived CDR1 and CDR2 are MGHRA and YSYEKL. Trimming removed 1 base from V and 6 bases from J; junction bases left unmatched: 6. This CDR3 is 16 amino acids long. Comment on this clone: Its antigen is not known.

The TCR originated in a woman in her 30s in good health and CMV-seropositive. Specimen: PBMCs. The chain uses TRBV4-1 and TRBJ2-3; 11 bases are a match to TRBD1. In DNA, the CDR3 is TGCGCCAGCAGCCAAGCGGACAGGGGGCCGGCGGATACGCAGTATTTT. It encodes CASSQADRGPADTQYF.